This T cell receptor (beta chain) was recorded in a study of blood T cell repertoires in COVID-19. Study-level background: The United States, Italy and Spain were the sources of the acute and convalescent COVID-19 samples. Sources were T cells, B-cell-depleted T cells, or PBMCs; the material itself was cDNA or gDNA.

Per the original data handling: From reference gene primer amplification, estimates of nucleated cell counts were derived. Repertoires were generated with immunoSEQ multiplex PCR, while TCRdb's copy carries only in-frame clones and drops some. Clonal size and the V and J genes are those of that table, whereas D and trimming came from the DNA. The sample records around 130,000 clones, about four fifths being singletons. The sequence was obtained from a human donor in a cohort sampled during active COVID-19. Sequenced material: peripheral blood.

The CDR3: CASSVRAGGNTDTQYF. DNA for the CDR3: TGCGCCAGCTCCGTCCGAGCGGGGGGCAACACAGATACGCAGTATTTT. The chain joins TRBV5-1 to TRBJ2-3, with 9 bases aligning to TRBD2. Trimming took 7 bases from V and 2 from J; bases not matched to a gene: 11. The CDR3 loop spans 16 amino acids. Germline CDR1 and CDR2: SGHRS and YFSETQ.